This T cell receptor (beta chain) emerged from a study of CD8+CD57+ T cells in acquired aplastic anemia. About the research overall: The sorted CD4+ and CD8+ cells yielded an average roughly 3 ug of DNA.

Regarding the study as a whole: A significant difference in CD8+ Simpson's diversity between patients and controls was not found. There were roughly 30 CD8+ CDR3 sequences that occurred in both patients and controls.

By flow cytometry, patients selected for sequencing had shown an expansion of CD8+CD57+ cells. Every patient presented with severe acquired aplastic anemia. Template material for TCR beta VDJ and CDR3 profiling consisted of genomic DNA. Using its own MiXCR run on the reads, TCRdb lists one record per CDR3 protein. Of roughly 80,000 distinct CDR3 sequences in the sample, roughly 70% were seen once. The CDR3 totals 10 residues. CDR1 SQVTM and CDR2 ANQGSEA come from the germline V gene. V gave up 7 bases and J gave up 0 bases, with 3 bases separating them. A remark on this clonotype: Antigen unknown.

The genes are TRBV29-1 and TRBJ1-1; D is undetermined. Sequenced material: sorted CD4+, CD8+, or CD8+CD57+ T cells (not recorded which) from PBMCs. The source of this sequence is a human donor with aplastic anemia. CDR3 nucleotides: TGCAGCGGCATGAACACTGAAGCTTTCTTT. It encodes CSGMNTEAFF.